The 23 T cell receptor beta chains below come from one sample, sequenced in a study of blood T cell repertoires in COVID-19. The protocol was immunoSEQ multiplex PCR, while the TCRdb copy is restricted to in-frame clones and leaves out a portion. The table includes about 250,000 clones, around 90% detected once. Sequencing was done on a sample of peripheral blood. These receptors were taken from a man older than 75 with acute or convalescent COVID-19.

This chain uses TRBV2 with TRBJ2-7; TRBD1 might be the D (6 bases). The ends were cut back, 4 bases at V and 3 bases at J, with 13 bases in the middle. CDR1 and CDR2 from the germline V gene are SNHLY and FYNNEI. CDR3 length: 14 amino acids. DNA of the CDR3: TGTGCCAGCAGTGGAACAGGGAGTGGCTACGAGCAGTACTTC. This sequence encodes CASSGTGSGYEQYF.

This rearrangement joins TRBV6-2 or TRBV6-3 to TRBJ1-5; 7 nucleotides match TRBD1. CDR1 and CDR2 from the germline V gene are MNHEY and SVGEGT. The J segment lost 0 bases and the V segment lost 0 bases, leaving 11 bases of the junction unmatched. This CDR3 region has 19 residues. The CDR3 DNA sequence: TGTGCCAGCAGTTACTCGAAAGAGGGACAGCTAGATAGCAATCAGCCCCAGCATTTT. Its translation: CASSYSKEGQLDSNQPQHF.

V gene TRBV9 combines with J gene TRBJ2-2; D may be TRBD1 (5 bases). CDR3 size: 17 residues. The germline V gene has CDR1 SGDLS and CDR2 YYNGEE. Trimming left V 2 bases short and J 2 bases short, with 16 bases between. The CDR3 region is CASSVLMETVNTGELFF. The CDR3 DNA reads as TGTGCCAGCAGCGTGTTAATGGAGACAGTTAACACCGGGGAGCTGTTTTTT.

The CDR3 DNA follows: TGTGCCAGCACCCCGCTGCCGTTCGGGACATCGAGCTCCTACGAGCAGTACTTC. It codes for CASTPLPFGTSSSYEQYF. The chain links TRBV28 to TRBJ2-7; D may be TRBD1 (6 bases). CDR3 length: 18 amino acids. V shed 7 bases and J shed 0 bases, with 25 bases lying between them. Germline lookup yields CDR1 MDHEN and CDR2 SYDVKM.

The chain links TRBV7-3 to TRBJ1-5; 7 bases align to TRBD1. With 3 bases clipped from V and 4 bases from J, the junction kept 6 bases outside the gene matches. The CDR3 has 15 amino acids. The germline gives CDR1 SGHTA, CDR2 FQGTGA. CDR3 bases: TGTGCCAGCAGCTTGACAGGGACCTCAAATCAGCCCCAGCATTTT. Its translation: CASSLTGTSNQPQHF.

This rearrangement joins TRBV3-1 (or the pseudogene TRBV3-2) to TRBJ2-7, with 10 bases that match TRBD2. V shed 4 bases and J 3 bases; nucleotides not matched to a gene: 6. Per the germline V gene, CDR1 is LGHDT and CDR2 is YNNKEL (reference sequence). The CDR3 is 15 amino acids. The CDR3 reads CASSPGLARYYEQYF. CDR3 coding DNA: TGTGCCAGCAGCCCGGGACTAGCGCGATACTACGAGCAGTACTTC.

The chain uses TRBV19 and TRBJ1-2; TRBD1 agrees at 7 bases. This CDR3 spans 15 amino acids. Germline-derived CDR1 and CDR2 are LNHDA and SQIVND (reference sequence). The junction had 9 bases not matched to a gene; V was cut back by 5 bases and J by 3 bases. CDR3 loop: CASSPLDRRHYGYTF. CDR3 coding DNA: TGTGCCAGTAGTCCCCTGGACAGGAGGCACTATGGCTACACCTTC.

V gene TRBV2 combines with J gene TRBJ2-1; 10 bases fit TRBD2. CDR3 size: 14 residues. Germline V gene sequence: CDR1 SNHLY, CDR2 FYNNEI. V gave up 8 bases and J gave up 5 bases; unmatched junction bases: 6. The CDR3 sequence: CASSQGLADNEQFF. CDR3 bases: TGTGCCAGCTCCCAAGGACTAGCGGACAATGAGCAGTTCTTC.

The chain is built from TRBV7-9 and TRBJ2-1; D unclear. V lost 4 bases, J lost 8 bases, and 9 bases lay in between. Germline values: CDR1 SEHNR, CDR2 FQNEAQ (reference sequence). The CDR3 has 12 residues. The DNA of the CDR3 is TGTGCCAGCAGCTCCCTCCTCCATGAGCAGTTCTTC. Amino acid sequence: CASSSLLHEQFF.

V is TRBV7-2 and J is TRBJ1-5, with 10 positions matching TRBD1. With 2 bases clipped from V and 6 bases from J, the junction kept 7 bases outside the gene matches. This CDR3 contains 16 residues. Germline values: CDR1 SGHTA, CDR2 FQGNSA. As DNA, the CDR3 is TGTGCCAGCAGCTTATCCGGGACAGGGGCGAGTCAGCCCCAGCATTTT. This translates into CASSLSGTGASQPQHF.

This sequence joins TRBV9 and TRBJ2-2; D call uncertain. The CDR3 runs to 14 residues. The germline V gene has CDR1 SGDLS and CDR2 YYNGEE. Trimming pared 5 bases from V and 0 bases from J, leaving 8 bases between. CDR3 region: CASSLQPNTGELFF. For the CDR3, the DNA is TGTGCCAGCAGTTTACAGCCGAACACCGGGGAGCTGTTTTTT.

This clone has just one count. This chain joins TRBV14 and TRBJ2-5; no definite D call. Trimming removed 6 bases at V and 3 bases at J, with 14 bases between. The length of the CDR3 is 14 residues. Germline CDR1 SGHDN, CDR2 FVKESK. The CDR3 region has the DNA TGTGCCAGCAGGGCTAGTAGCAGCAAAGAGACCCAGTACTTC. It is translated as CASRASSSKETQYF.

V gene TRBV7-2 combines with J gene TRBJ1-2; 8 positions agree with TRBD1. CDR3 length: 15 residues. Trimming cost V 5 bases and J 3 bases; bases outside gene matches: 8. Germline CDR1 SGHTA, CDR2 FQGNSA. DNA of the CDR3: TGTGCCAGCAGCCCTCAGGGGGCTAAGGACTATGGCTACACCTTC. Amino acid sequence: CASSPQGAKDYGYTF.

The chain employs TRBV2 and TRBJ1-5; the D gene is possibly TRBD1 (5 bases). Germline V gene lookup returns CDR1 SNHLY and CDR2 FYNNEI. The V gene lost 1 base and the J gene lost 3 bases, with 7 bases spanning the gap. This CDR3 is 14 amino acids long. CDR3 residues: CASSEGQINQPQHF. CDR3 DNA sequence: TGTGCCAGCAGTGAAGGACAGATCAATCAGCCCCAGCATTTT.

The rearrangement links TRBV6-2 or TRBV6-3 to TRBJ1-4; D gene uncertain. The V gene's germline CDR1 is MNHEY and CDR2 SVGEGT. The V end lost 0 bases, the J end lost 6 bases, and 5 bases lay between the germline ends. CDR3 size: 13 residues. The CDR3 DNA reads as TGTGCCAGCAGTTACTCCTCCCATGAAAAACTGTTTTTT. Translation: CASSYSSHEKLFF.

The DNA for the CDR3 is TGTGCCAGTAGCCTCGGCGGGGTAGGTAATGAAAAACTGTTTTTT. Its protein is CASSLGGVGNEKLFF. The chain has TRBV19 and TRBJ1-4, with no clear D. Germline V gives CDR1 LNHDA, CDR2 SQIVND (reference sequence). The CDR3 sequence is 15 residues long. The V and J ends lost 6 bases and 4 bases respectively, with 15 bases between them.

The V gene is TRBV5-1, the J gene TRBJ1-1, with D possibly being TRBD1 (6 bases). The V gene's germline CDR1 is SGHRS and CDR2 YFSETQ. V was shortened by 2 bases and J by 1 base, with 24 bases between the two germline ends. The CDR3 is 19 amino acids. The CDR3 loop reads CASSLRTLSGGRQNTEAFF. The CDR3 coding sequence is TGCGCCAGCAGCTTAAGAACCCTTTCCGGGGGGCGGCAGAACACTGAAGCTTTCTTT.

The V and J genes are TRBV19 and TRBJ1-5, with TRBD1 matching 7 bases. Germline values: CDR1 LNHDA, CDR2 SQIVND (reference sequence). With V trimmed by 4 bases and J by 5 bases, 8 bases remained unmatched. The CDR3 contains 15 residues. CDR3 bases: TGTGCCAGTAGTACGATACAGGGGTCGGATCAGCCCCAGCATTTT. It translates to CASSTIQGSDQPQHF.

The chain uses TRBV18 and TRBJ1-5; 11 nucleotides match TRBD1. V shed 5 bases and J 7 bases; nucleotides not matched to a gene: 4. This CDR3 is built from 14 residues. CDR1 and CDR2 (germline): KGHSH, LQKENI. As DNA, the CDR3 is TGTGCCAGCTCATCGGGACAGGGGGACCAGCCCCAGCATTTT. Translation: CASSSGQGDQPQHF. The complete variable domain, with remaining parts taken from reference TRBV18 and TRBJ1-5, reads NAGVMQNPRHLVRRRGQEARLRCSPMKGHSHVYWYRQLPEEGLKFMVYLQKENIIDESGMPKERFSAEFPKEGPSILRIQQVVRGDSAAYFCASSSGQGDQPQHFGDGTRLSIL.

This rearrangement joins TRBV5-1 to TRBJ1-1, with D perhaps TRBD1 (5 bases). CDR3 length: 14 amino acids. The ends were cut back, 9 bases at V and 3 bases at J, with 18 bases in the middle. Per the germline V gene, CDR1 is SGHRS and CDR2 is YFSETQ. The CDR3 spells CATSRTGVDTEAFF. In DNA, the CDR3 is TGCGCCACCTCCCGCACAGGCGTGGACACTGAAGCTTTCTTT.

This clone came up once. This sequence joins TRBV6-2 or TRBV6-3 and TRBJ1-5, with D hard to call. V lost 6 bases, J lost 3 bases, and 9 bases lay in between. This CDR3 has 13 residues. Germline V gives CDR1 MNHEY, CDR2 SVGEGT. Here the CDR3 reads CASSLHDNQPQHF. CDR3 sequence (DNA): TGTGCCAGCAGCCTACACGACAATCAGCCCCAGCATTTT.

The V gene is TRBV5-1, the J gene TRBJ2-1; 8 nucleotides line up with TRBD2. After removal of 4 bases from V and 9 bases from J, the junction contained 12 bases not matched to a gene. The CDR3 has 15 residues. Per germline, CDR1 SGHRS and CDR2 YFSETQ. This chain's CDR3 is CASSPRGVREGEQFF. The CDR3 bases are TGCGCCAGCAGCCCGAGGGGGGTCCGGGAGGGTGAGCAGTTCTTC.

The chain recombines TRBV6-6 with TRBJ1-2; unclear D gene. CDR1 and CDR2 (germline): MNHNY, SVGAGI (reference sequence). CDR3 length: 14 amino acids. V lost 7 bases to trimming and J lost 8 bases, with 20 bases between them. The DNA of the CDR3 is TGTGCCAGCAAAGAAAGAGGCGCCGAAAGAGGCTACACCTTC. Its translation: CASKERGAERGYTF.